Listed below are T cell receptor beta chains from one sample, sequenced in a study of Ad26.COV2.S vaccination and SARS-CoV-2 variants. Generated by immunoSEQ multiplex PCR, the TCRdb table keeps only in-frame clones and is missing some. The sample has roughly 320,000 clones; about 86% are singletons. The starting material was peripheral blood, obtained in a trial of Ad26.COV2.S vaccine versus placebo. These receptors all come from a person aged 18-65 years who received the Ad26.COV2.S COVID-19 vaccine or a placebo. The CDR3 runs from the conserved cysteine through the conserved F or W. A D gene is named only where the DNA matches it firmly. Not all rows give a size; the values are once, few, many and, for expanded clones, a class.

D: TRBD1
J: TRBJ1-2
length: 14
V: TRBV7-2
size: NA
CDR3: CASSNRQGAGGYTF
DNA: TGTGCCAGCAGCAACCGACAGGGGGCGGGGGGCTACACCTTC

D: NA
J: TRBJ1-1
length: 15
V: TRBV7-8
size: NA
CDR3: CASSLARVQGSEAFF
DNA: TGTGCCAGCAGCTTAGCCCGGGTTCAGGGGTCTGAAGCTTTCTTT

D: NA
J: TRBJ1-2
length: 14
V: TRBV4-2
size: few
CDR3: CASTRVGVNYGYTF
DNA: TGTGCCAGCACTCGTGTTGGAGTTAACTATGGCTACACCTTC

D: NA
J: TRBJ2-3
length: 15
V: TRBV7-2
size: once
CDR3: CASSLGRRGTDTQYF
DNA: TGTGCCAGCAGCTTAGGTCGACGGGGCACAGATACGCAGTATTTT

D: NA
J: TRBJ1-2
length: 14
V: TRBV5-1
size: NA
CDR3: CASSTGTTPYGYTF
DNA: TGCGCCAGCAGCACCGGGACAACTCCCTATGGCTACACCTTC

D: NA
J: TRBJ1-1
length: 13
V: TRBV6-2/TRBV6-3
size: NA
CDR3: CASSYSTISEAFF
DNA: TGTGCCAGCAGTTACTCGACCATCTCTGAAGCTTTCTTT

D: TRBD2
J: TRBJ2-3
length: 16
V: TRBV5-1
size: NA
CDR3: CASSSLAGGTTDTQYF
DNA: TGCGCCAGCAGCTCGCTAGCGGGGGGGACCACAGATACGCAGTATTTT

D: NA
J: TRBJ1-1
length: 16
V: TRBV4-1
size: NA
CDR3: CASSQDGVRRDPEAFF
DNA: TGCGCCAGCAGCCAAGATGGGGTTAGGAGGGACCCTGAAGCTTTCTTT

D: TRBD1
J: TRBJ1-1
length: 15
V: TRBV6-1
size: NA
CDR3: CASSETYRGRTEAFF
DNA: TGTGCCAGCAGTGAAACTTACAGGGGACGGACTGAAGCTTTCTTT

D: TRBD1
J: TRBJ1-5
length: 15
V: TRBV19
size: once
CDR3: CASSLTGDSNQPQHF
DNA: TGTGCCAGTAGTTTAACAGGGGATAGCAATCAGCCCCAGCATTTT

D: NA
J: TRBJ2-7
length: 14
V: TRBV9
size: NA
CDR3: CASSVAGHAYEQYF
DNA: TGTGCCAGCAGCGTAGCGGGGCACGCCTACGAGCAGTACTTC

D: NA
J: TRBJ1-1
length: 14
V: TRBV7-2
size: NA
CDR3: CASSLVRGNTEAFF
DNA: TGTGCCAGCAGCTTAGTCAGGGGGAACACTGAAGCTTTCTTT

D: NA
J: TRBJ2-1
length: 14
V: TRBV9
size: NA
CDR3: CASSVGEAYNEQFF
DNA: TGTGCCAGCAGCGTAGGGGAGGCCTACAATGAGCAGTTCTTC

D: TRBD2
J: TRBJ2-3
length: 13
V: TRBV24-1
size: NA
CDR3: CATSEGGTDTQYF
DNA: TGTGCCACCAGTGAGGGAGGGACAGATACGCAGTATTTT

D: NA
J: TRBJ2-7
length: 14
V: TRBV11-1
size: NA
CDR3: CASSLGAGVYEQYF
DNA: TGTGCCAGCAGCTTAGGTGCAGGGGTCTACGAGCAGTACTTC

D: NA
J: TRBJ1-1
length: 15
V: TRBV7-9
size: NA
CDR3: CASRRTGSLNTEAFF
DNA: TGTGCCAGCAGAAGAACAGGGAGTTTGAACACTGAAGCTTTCTTT

D: NA
J: TRBJ2-2
length: 16
V: TRBV10-3
size: NA
CDR3: CAISESGRSGSGELFF
DNA: TGTGCCATCAGTGAGTCGGGGCGTTCTGGGTCCGGGGAGCTGTTTTTT

D: NA
J: TRBJ2-7
length: 15
V: TRBV4-1
size: few
CDR3: CASSPLEWAANEQYF
DNA: TGCGCCAGCAGCCCGTTAGAGTGGGCGGCCAACGAGCAGTACTTC

D: TRBD1
J: TRBJ2-7
length: 15
V: TRBV3-1/TRBV3-2
size: NA
CDR3: CASSQGGRTGVVQYF
DNA: TGTGCCAGCAGCCAAGGGGGAAGGACAGGGGTTGTGCAGTACTTC

D: TRBD1
J: TRBJ1-5
length: 16
V: TRBV19
size: NA
CDR3: CASSIAPGQDPRPQHF
DNA: TGTGCCAGTAGTATAGCCCCGGGACAGGACCCTAGGCCCCAGCATTTT